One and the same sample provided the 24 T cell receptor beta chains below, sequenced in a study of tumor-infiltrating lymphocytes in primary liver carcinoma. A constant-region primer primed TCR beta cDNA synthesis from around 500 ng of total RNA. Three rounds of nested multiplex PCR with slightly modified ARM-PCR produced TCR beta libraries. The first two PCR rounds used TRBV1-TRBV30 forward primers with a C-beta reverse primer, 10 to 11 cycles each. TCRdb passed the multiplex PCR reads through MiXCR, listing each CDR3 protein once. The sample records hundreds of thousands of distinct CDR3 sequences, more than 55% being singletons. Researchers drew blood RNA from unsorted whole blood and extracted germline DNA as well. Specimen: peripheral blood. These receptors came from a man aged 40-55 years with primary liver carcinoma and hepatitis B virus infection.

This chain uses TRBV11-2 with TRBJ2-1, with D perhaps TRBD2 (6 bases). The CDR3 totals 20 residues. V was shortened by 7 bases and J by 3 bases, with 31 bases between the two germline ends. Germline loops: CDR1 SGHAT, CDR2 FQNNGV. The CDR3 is CASIEPLGAGSGLFYNEQFF. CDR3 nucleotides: TGTGCCAGCATCGAGCCACTTGGGGCGGGAAGTGGCCTCTTCTACAATGAGCAGTTCTTC.

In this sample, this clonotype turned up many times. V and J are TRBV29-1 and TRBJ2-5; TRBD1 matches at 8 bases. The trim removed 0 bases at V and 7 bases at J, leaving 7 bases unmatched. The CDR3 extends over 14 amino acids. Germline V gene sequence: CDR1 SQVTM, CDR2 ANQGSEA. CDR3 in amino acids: CSVEENRGVRTQYF. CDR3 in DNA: TGCAGCGTTGAAGAGAACAGGGGGGTTCGGACCCAGTACTTC.

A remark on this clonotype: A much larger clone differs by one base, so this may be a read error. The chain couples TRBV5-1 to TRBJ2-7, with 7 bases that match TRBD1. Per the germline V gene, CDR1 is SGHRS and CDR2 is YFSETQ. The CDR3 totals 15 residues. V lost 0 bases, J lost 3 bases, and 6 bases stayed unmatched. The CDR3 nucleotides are TGCGCCAGCAGCTTGGATGTAGGGGGCTTCTACGAGCAGTACTTC. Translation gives CASSLDVGGFYEQYF.

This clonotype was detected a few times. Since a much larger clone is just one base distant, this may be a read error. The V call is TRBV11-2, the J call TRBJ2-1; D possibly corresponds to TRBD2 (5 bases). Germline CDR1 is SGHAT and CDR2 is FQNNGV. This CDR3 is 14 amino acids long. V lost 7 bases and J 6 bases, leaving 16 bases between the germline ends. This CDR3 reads CASIDYPPCNEQFF. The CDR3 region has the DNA TGTGCCAGCATCGACTACCCCCCCTGCAATGAGCAGTTCTTC.

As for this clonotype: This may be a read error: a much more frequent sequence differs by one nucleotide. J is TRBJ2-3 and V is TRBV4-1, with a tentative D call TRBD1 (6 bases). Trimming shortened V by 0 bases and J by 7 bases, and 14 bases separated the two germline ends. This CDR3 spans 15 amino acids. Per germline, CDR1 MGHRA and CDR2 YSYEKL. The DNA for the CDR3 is TGCGCCAGCAGCCAAGAGAGAGCGAGGGGGAATACGCAGTATTTT. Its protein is CASSQERARGNTQYF.

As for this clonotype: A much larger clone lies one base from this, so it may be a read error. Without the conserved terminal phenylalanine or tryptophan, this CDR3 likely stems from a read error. The CDR3 loop reads CASSELRISGNTIYL. The CDR3 nucleotides read TGTGCCAGCAGTGAACTACGTATCTCTGGAAACACCATATATCTT. The chain carries TRBV6-1 and TRBJ1-3; D is undetermined. Trimming pared 2 bases from V and 0 bases from J, leaving 8 bases between. Germline assignment: CDR1 MNHNS and CDR2 SASEGT. This CDR3 is 15 amino acids long.

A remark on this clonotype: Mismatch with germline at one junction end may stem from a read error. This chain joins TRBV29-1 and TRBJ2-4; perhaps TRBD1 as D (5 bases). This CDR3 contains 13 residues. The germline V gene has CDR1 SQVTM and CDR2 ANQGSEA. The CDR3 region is CSAQTVAKDIQYF. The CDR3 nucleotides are TGCAGCGCTCAGACAGTAGCCAAAGACATTCAGTACTTC.

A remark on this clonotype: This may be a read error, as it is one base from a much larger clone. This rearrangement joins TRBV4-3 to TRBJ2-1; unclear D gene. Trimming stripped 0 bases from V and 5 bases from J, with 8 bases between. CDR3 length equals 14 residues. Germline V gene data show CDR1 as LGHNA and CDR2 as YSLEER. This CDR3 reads CASSQEGRDNEQFF. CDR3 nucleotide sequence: TGCGCCAGCAGCCAAGAGGGCAGAGACAATGAGCAGTTCTTC.

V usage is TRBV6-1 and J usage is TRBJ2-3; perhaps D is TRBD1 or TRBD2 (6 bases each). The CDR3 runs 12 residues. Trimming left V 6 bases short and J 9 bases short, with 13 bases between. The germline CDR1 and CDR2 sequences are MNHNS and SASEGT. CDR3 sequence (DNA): TGTGCCAGCAGGACGGGGGCGGAGACGCAGTATTTT. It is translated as CASRTGAETQYF.

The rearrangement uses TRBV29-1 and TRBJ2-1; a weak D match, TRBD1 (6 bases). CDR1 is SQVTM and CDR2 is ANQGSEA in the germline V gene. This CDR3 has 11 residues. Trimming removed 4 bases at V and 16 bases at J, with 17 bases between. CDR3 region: CSVAGDTEYFF. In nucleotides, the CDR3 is TGCAGCGTTGCAGGGGACACTGAGTACTTCTTC.

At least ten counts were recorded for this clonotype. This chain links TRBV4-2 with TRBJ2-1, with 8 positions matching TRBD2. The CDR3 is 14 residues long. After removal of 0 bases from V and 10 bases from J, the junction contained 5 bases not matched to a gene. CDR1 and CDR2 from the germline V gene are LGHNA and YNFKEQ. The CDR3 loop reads CASSQDQAGVEQFF. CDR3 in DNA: TGTGCCAGCAGCCAAGATCAAGCGGGAGTAGAGCAGTTCTTC.

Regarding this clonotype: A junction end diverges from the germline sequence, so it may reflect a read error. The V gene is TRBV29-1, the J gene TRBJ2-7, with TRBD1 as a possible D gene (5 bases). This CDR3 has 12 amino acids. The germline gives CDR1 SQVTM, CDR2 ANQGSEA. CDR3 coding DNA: TGCACCGATCAGGGCCTCCCCTATGAGCAGTACTTC. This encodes CTDQGLPYEQYF.

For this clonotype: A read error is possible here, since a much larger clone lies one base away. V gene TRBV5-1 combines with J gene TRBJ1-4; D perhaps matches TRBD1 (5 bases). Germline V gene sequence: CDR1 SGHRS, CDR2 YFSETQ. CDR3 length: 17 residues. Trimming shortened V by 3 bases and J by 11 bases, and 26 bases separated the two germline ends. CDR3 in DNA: TGCGCCAGCAGCTCAGCTCATCCGGGACCGCCTTCCCCTAAACTGTTTTTT. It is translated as CASSSAHPGPPSPKLFF.

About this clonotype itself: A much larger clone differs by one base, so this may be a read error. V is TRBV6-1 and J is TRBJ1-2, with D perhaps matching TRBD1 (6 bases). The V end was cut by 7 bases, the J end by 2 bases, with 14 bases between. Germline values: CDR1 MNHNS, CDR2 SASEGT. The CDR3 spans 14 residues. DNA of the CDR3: TGTGCCAGCACCGAGACAGGTGGGAACTATGGCTACACCTTC. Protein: CASTETGGNYGYTF.

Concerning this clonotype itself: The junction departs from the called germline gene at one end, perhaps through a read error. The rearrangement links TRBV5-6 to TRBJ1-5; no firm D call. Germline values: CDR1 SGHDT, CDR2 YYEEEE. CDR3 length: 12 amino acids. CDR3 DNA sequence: TGTGCCAGCAGTCTGCTTGATCAGTCCCAGCATTTT. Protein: CASSLLDQSQHF.

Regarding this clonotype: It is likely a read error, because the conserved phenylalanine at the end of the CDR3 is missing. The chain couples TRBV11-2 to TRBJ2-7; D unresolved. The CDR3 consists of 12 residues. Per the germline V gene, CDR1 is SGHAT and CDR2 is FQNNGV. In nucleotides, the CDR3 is TGTGCCAGCAGCTCCCACTCCTACGGGCAGTACTAC. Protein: CASSSHSYGQYY.

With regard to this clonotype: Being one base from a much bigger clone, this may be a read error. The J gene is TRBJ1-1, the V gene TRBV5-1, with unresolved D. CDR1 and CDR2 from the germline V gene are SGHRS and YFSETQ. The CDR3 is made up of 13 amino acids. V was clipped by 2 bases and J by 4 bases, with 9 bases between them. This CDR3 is CASSFGEGTEAFF. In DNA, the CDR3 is TGCGCCAGCAGCTTCGGAGAGGGCACTGAAGCTTTCTTT.

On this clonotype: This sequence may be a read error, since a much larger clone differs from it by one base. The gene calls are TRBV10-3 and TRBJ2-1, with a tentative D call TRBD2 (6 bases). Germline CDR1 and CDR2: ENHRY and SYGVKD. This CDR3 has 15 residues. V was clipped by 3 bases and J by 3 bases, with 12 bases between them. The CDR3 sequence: CAISEWWEDYNEQFF. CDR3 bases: TGTGCCATCAGTGAATGGTGGGAGGACTACAATGAGCAGTTCTTC.

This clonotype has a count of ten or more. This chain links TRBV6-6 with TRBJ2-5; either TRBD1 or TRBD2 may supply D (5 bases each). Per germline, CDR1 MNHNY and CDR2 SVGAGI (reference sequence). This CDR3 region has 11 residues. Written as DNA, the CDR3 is TGTGCTGTCGGCAGGGAGGAGACCCAGTACTTC. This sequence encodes CAVGREETQYF.

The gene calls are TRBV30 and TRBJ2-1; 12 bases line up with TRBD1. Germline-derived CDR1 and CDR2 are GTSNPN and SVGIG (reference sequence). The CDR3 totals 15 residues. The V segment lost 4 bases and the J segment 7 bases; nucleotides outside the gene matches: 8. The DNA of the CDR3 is TGTGCCTGGAATCCCGGGACAGGGGGCCTGAATGAGCAGTTCTTC. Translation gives CAWNPGTGGLNEQFF.

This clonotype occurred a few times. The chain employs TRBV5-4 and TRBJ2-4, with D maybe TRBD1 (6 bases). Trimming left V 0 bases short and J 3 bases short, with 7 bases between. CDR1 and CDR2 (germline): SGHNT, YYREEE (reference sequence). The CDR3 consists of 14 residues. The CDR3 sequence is CASSLAGDKNIQYF. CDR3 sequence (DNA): TGTGCCAGCAGCTTGGCAGGGGACAAAAACATTCAGTACTTC. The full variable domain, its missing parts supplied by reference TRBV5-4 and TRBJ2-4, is ETGVTQSPTHLIKTRGQQVTLRCSSQSGHNTVSWYQQALGQGPQFIFQYYREEENGRGNFPPRFSGLQFPNYSSELNVNALELDDSALYLCASSLAGDKNIQYFGAGTRLSVL.

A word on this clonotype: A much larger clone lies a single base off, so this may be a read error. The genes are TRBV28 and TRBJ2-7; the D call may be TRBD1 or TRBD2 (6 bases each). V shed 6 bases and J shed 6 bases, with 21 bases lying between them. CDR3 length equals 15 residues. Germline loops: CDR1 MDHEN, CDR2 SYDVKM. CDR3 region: CASRRDSQGSGEQYF. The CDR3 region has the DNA TGTGCCAGCAGGCGGGACTCACAGGGTTCTGGCGAGCAGTACTTC.

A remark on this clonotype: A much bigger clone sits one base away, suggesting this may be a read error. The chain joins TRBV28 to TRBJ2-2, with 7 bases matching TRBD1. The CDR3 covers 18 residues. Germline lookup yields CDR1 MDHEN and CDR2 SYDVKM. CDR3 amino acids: CASSFLTGKRSGTEELFF. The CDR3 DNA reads TGTGCCAGCAGTTTTCTGACAGGGAAGCGTTCGGGCACCGAGGAGCTGTTTTTT.

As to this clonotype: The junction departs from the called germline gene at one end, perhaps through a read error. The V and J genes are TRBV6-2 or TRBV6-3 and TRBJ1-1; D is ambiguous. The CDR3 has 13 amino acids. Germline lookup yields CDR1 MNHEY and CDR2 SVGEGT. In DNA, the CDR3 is TGTGCCAGCCGACTGGCAGAAAACACTGAAGTTTTCTTT. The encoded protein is CASRLAENTEVFF.